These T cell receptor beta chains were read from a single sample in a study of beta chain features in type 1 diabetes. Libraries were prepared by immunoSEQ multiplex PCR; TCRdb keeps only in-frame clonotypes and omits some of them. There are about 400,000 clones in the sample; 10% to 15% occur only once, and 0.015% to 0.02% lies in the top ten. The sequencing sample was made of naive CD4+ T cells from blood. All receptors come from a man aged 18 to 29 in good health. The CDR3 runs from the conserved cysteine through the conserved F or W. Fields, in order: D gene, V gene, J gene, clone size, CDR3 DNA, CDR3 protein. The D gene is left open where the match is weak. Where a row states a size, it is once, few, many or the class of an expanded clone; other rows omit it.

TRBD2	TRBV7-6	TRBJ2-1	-	TGTGCCAGCAGCTTAGTTCCGTCGACTAGCGGGAGGGCCGGTTACGCCTACAATGAGCAGTTCTTC	CASSLVPSTSGRAGYAYNEQFF
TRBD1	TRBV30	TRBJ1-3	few	TGTGCCTGGAGCACAGGGGCTGGAAACACCATATATTTT	CAWSTGAGNTIYF
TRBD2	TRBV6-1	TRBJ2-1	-	TGTGCCAGCAGTGGGACTAGCGGGGGATACAATGAGCAGTTCTTC	CASSGTSGGYNEQFF
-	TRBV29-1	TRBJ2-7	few	TGCAGCGTTGGTCAAACCTACGAGCAGTACTTC	CSVGQTYEQYF
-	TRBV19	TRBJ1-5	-	TGTGCCGTAAGGTCGGCAGGAAGCAATCAGCCCCAGCATTTT	CAVRSAGSNQPQHF
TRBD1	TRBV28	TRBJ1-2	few	TGTGCCAGCAGTTTCCCCACCGGGACAGGGGGCAAGGACTATGGCTACACCTTC	CASSFPTGTGGKDYGYTF
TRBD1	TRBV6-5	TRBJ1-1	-	TGTGCCAGCAGTCGACAGGGGAGGTTTGAAGCTTTCTTT	CASSRQGRFEAFF
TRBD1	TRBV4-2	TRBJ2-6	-	TGTGCCAGCAGCCCAGTGGGACAGGGTTCTGGGGCCAACGTCCTGACTTTC	CASSPVGQGSGANVLTF
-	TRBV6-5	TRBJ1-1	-	TGTGCCAGCAGTTACTCAAACAGGTGGAACACTGAAGCTTTCTTT	CASSYSNRWNTEAFF
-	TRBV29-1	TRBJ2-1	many	TGCAGCGTTGGGCCTTACAATGAGCAGTTCTTC	CSVGPYNEQFF
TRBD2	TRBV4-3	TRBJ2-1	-	TGCGCCAGCAGCCAAATTGCTAGCGGGAGTCTGTATGAGCAGTTCTTC	CASSQIASGSLYEQFF
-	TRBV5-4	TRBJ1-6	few	TGTGCCAGCAGCTCATCCCCCAGGGGCTATAATTCACCCCTCCACTTT	CASSSSPRGYNSPLHF
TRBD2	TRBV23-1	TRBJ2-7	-	TGCGCCCCAGGGGCGGGAGGATACGAGCAGTACTTC	CAPGAGGYEQYF
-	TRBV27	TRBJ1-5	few	TGTGCCAGCAGTTTATCTGCGGGTAGTGGCGGCCCCCAGCATTTT	CASSLSAGSGGPQHF
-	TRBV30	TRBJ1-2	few	TGTGCCTGGAGTTTGGACATCCAAAGCTCTGGCTACACCTTC	CAWSLDIQSSGYTF
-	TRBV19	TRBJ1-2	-	TGTGCCAGTAGTGTCGCGGTTATCAACTATGGCTACACCTTC	CASSVAVINYGYTF
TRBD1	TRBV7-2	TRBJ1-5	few	TGTGCCAGCAGCCCCGACGCAGGGGGTCAGCCCCAGCATTTT	CASSPDAGGQPQHF
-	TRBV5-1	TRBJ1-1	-	TGCGCCAGCAGCCTAACAGTGAACACTGAAGCTTTCTTT	CASSLTVNTEAFF
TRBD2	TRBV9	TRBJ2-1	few	TGTGCCAGCAGCGTATCCGTGGCGGGGGGTGAGCAGTTCTTC	CASSVSVAGGEQFF
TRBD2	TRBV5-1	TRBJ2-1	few	TGCGCCAGCAGTTCGCGGGGGGTCGGCTACAATGAGCAGTTCTTC	CASSSRGVGYNEQFF
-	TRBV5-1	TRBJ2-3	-	TGCGCCAGCTCGGCGGGGCCTAGCACAGATACGCAGTATTTT	CASSAGPSTDTQYF
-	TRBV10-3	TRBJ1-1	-	TGTGCCATCAGTGAGAGACAGACTGAAGCTTTCTTT	CAISERQTEAFF
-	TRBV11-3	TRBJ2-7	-	TGTGCCAGCAGCTTAGAGGCAGGGTCCCACGAGCAGTACTTC	CASSLEAGSHEQYF
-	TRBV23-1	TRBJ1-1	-	TGCGCCAGCAGTCGGGTAGGGGAGGGGTGCACTGAAGCTTTCTTT	CASSRVGEGCTEAFF
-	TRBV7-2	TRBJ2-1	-	TGTGCCAGCAGCCGAGAAACAGGGTACAATGAGCAGTTCTTC	CASSRETGYNEQFF
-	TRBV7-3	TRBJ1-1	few	TGTGCCAGCAGCTTATTTGGCGAGTTTGGAGGAGAAGCTTTCTTT	CASSLFGEFGGEAFF
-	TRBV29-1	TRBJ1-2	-	TGCAGCGTTGAAGATCGGAGAGGGGGGGCGAAGGGCTATGGCTACACCTTC	CSVEDRRGGAKGYGYTF